A selection of T cell receptor beta chains follows, all from one sample in a study of cytomegalovirus exposure and HLA in healthy donors. Only in-frame clones appear in the TCRdb table, and some are missing; sequencing was by immunoSEQ multiplex PCR. This repertoire shows 120,000 or so clones, roughly 14% found once; its top ten account for over 1.5%. The sequencing sample was made of PBMCs. The receptors stem from a young woman in good health and CMV-seronegative. Both conserved end residues are trimmed from each CDR3. The order of the fields is V gene, CDR3 protein.

v_call: TRBV5-6; cdr3_aa: ASSPDRGRRTEAF
v_call: TRBV30; cdr3_aa: AWSVGRTKNSNQPQH
v_call: TRBV15; cdr3_aa: ATSRGRGQGAGGYT
v_call: TRBV20-1; cdr3_aa: SARPLGGQY
v_call: TRBV5-4; cdr3_aa: ASAEQINEKLF
v_call: TRBV20-1; cdr3_aa: SARRSGEQF
v_call: TRBV5-8; cdr3_aa: ASSLEGTSGGSTDTQY
v_call: TRBV7-9; cdr3_aa: ASPSRGNTGELF
v_call: TRBV18; cdr3_aa: ASSPGEGRETQY
v_call: TRBV2; cdr3_aa: ASSEALAGGNTEAF
v_call: TRBV30; cdr3_aa: AWSPIPSGRRVNIQY
v_call: TRBV9; cdr3_aa: ASSVESYDEQF
v_call: TRBV9; cdr3_aa: ASSVLRTGWTEAF
v_call: TRBV15; cdr3_aa: ATSRENTGLQGAVETQY
v_call: TRBV10-3; cdr3_aa: AISVAGTDTQY
v_call: TRBV6-6; cdr3_aa: ASSYPPDRGRGGQY
v_call: TRBV6-5; cdr3_aa: ASSPDISGYT
v_call: TRBV30; cdr3_aa: AWTGLGATNEKLF
v_call: TRBV19; cdr3_aa: ASSINLPTGNQPQH
v_call: TRBV2; cdr3_aa: ASSDPQVIGYT
v_call: TRBV5-1; cdr3_aa: ASSLGGAGNTIY
v_call: TRBV13; cdr3_aa: ASSSGLAGRGEQF
v_call: TRBV19; cdr3_aa: ASSLTTGPNEKLF
v_call: TRBV10-2; cdr3_aa: ASSEPRLITQAF
v_call: TRBV7-3; cdr3_aa: ASSLTSTGDTGELF
v_call: TRBV9; cdr3_aa: ASSVGGGQPQH
v_call: TRBV7-9; cdr3_aa: ASSLGRATGNEQF
v_call: TRBV5-1; cdr3_aa: ASRPRRGSSYEQY
v_call: TRBV30; cdr3_aa: AWSVQGVELGYT
v_call: TRBV30; cdr3_aa: AWSVGLANNEQF
v_call: TRBV6-5; cdr3_aa: ASSYKAGEAEQF
v_call: TRBV6-1; cdr3_aa: ASSEGQLGGYT
v_call: TRBV30; cdr3_aa: AWSEEYNSPLH
v_call: TRBV7-8; cdr3_aa: ASSLAGGADGNTIY
v_call: TRBV6-6; cdr3_aa: ASSAGWGTDTQY
v_call: TRBV7-9; cdr3_aa: ASSSLASLGEQF
v_call: TRBV14; cdr3_aa: ASSPRQGVLYEQY
v_call: TRBV7-9; cdr3_aa: ASSLRGNRVYEQY